This TCR beta chain came from a study of early T cells in non-severe SARS-CoV-2 infection. Study summary: Sequencing targeted bulk RNA from unsorted whole blood, leaving chains unpaired.

Study-wide results and limits: Lookups in VDJdb leaned toward anti-spike CD8 responses and missed private and CD4 specificities.

Note on this clonotype: Antigen: not known.

The germline V gene has CDR1 KGHSH and CDR2 LQKENI. The V and J ends lost 3 bases and 6 bases respectively, with 24 bases between them. The CDR3 is 17 amino acids. The TCR library protocol was used to attach unique molecular identifiers. These identifiers were attached to individual cDNA molecules. TCRdb fed the 5' RACE reads into MiXCR, producing one record per CDR3 protein. The table shows more than 65,000 distinct CDR3 sequences, with about 14% occurring only once. This receptor was taken from an adult who was a healthcare worker with PCR-confirmed SARS-CoV-2 infection or an uninfected control (not recorded which). The material was whole blood, obtained at baseline. The chain links TRBV18 to TRBJ2-7; tentative D call: TRBD2 (5 bases). CDR3 protein: CASSPIGGSGSLPEQYF. The DNA of the CDR3 is TGTGCCAGCTCACCTATCGGAGGTTCTGGATCCCTCCCCGAGCAGTACTTC.